Here is one TCR beta chain with its context. Other DNA sequences of this sample code for an identical CDR3. Only in-frame clones appear in the TCRdb table, and some are missing; sequencing was by immunoSEQ multiplex PCR. Among around 57,000 clones listed, around 90% were seen once. This sample was taken from a study of T cell changes during pregnancy in multiple sclerosis. V was pared by 4 bases and J by 7 bases, with 9 bases between. Germline assignment: CDR1 SGHRS and CDR2 YFSETQ. The CDR3 has 13 residues. The V gene is TRBV5-1, the J gene TRBJ1-6; a possible D gene is TRBD1 (6 bases). The receptor was isolated from a female donor with multiple sclerosis, enrolled in a pregnancy study. The sequencing used peripheral blood, collected in the second trimester of pregnancy. CDR3 amino acids: CASSPGQNSPLHF. CDR3 nucleotides: TGCGCCAGCAGCCCTGGACAGAATTCACCCCTCCACTTT.